The sequence of this T cell receptor (beta chain) was determined in a study of T-cell memory formation after mild COVID-19. Study-wide background: The TCR clusters were mostly specific to one donor.

Study results and limitations: Mainly CM and EM harbored the contracting CD4+ clones; mainly EMRA harbored the CD8+ ones.

The authors produced TCR alpha and TCR beta cDNA libraries with sample barcodes and UMIs by 5'RACE using constant-segment primers. TCRdb reprocessed the 5' RACE reads with MiXCR, giving one entry per CDR3 protein. The sample contains fewer than 450,000 distinct CDR3 sequences, 20% to 25% of which appear only once. The CDR3 extends over 14 amino acids. Germline V gives CDR1 SGHDN, CDR2 FVKESK. Turning to this clonotype: Its target is unknown. One end of the junction is discordant with germline, which a read error may explain.

This chain uses TRBV14 with TRBJ2-5, with D tentatively TRBD2 (6 bases). The sequenced material came from PBMCs or a T cell subset sorted from them (not recorded which). The TCR was taken from an adult woman who had mild COVID-19 (a few samples of this study predate the infection). Cell type and time point are not known. The CDR3: CASSHGGIQETQYF. The CDR3 bases are TGTGCCAGTAGCCACGGCGGGATCCAAGAGACCCAGTACTTC.